Listed here is a single TCR beta chain. What it binds is unknown. CDR1 SGHTA and CDR2 FQGNSA come from the germline V gene. Trimming shortened V by 4 bases and J by 1 base, and 7 bases separated the two germline ends. CDR3 size: 13 residues. Extraction and reverse transcription of RNA yielded cDNA as the sequencing template. The method was immunoSEQ multiplex PCR; TCRdb's version includes in-frame clones alone and lacks a portion of them. The sample has over 120,000 clones; around 49% are singletons. The data were obtained in a study of CD8+ T cells in alopecia areata. Study-level information: Tofacitinib treatment spanned 6 to 18 months, with 6 months off drug afterward.

General study findings and limits: Besides other cells, scalp samples also yield sequences of resident alphabeta T cells from normal skin.

This sequence joins TRBV7-2 and TRBJ1-1; unclear D gene. The source is a human donor with alopecia areata. This material consisted of CD4+ T cells sorted from blood, taken at week 0. The CDR3 protein is CASSWVRNTEAFF. CDR3 coding DNA: TGTGCCAGCAGCTGGGTCAGGAACACTGAAGCTTTCTTT.